This T cell receptor (beta chain) emerged from a study of blood T cell repertoires in COVID-19. V shed 4 bases and J 6 bases; nucleotides not matched to a gene: 11. CDR3 length: 16 residues. CDR1 is MNHEY, CDR2 SVGAGI, per germline. Clones were sequenced by immunoSEQ multiplex PCR, and TCRdb holds only the in-frame ones, with some missing. The sample lists hundreds of thousands of clones; less than 90% were seen once. Material for sequencing was peripheral blood. This rearrangement joins TRBV6-5 to TRBJ2-1; 8 bases agree with TRBD2. This TCR derives from a woman in her forties or fifties with COVID-19, enrolled during active disease. CDR3: CASSSLGAGGFNEQFF. The CDR3 coding sequence is TGTGCCAGCAGTTCCCTCGGGGCGGGGGGTTTCAATGAGCAGTTCTTC.